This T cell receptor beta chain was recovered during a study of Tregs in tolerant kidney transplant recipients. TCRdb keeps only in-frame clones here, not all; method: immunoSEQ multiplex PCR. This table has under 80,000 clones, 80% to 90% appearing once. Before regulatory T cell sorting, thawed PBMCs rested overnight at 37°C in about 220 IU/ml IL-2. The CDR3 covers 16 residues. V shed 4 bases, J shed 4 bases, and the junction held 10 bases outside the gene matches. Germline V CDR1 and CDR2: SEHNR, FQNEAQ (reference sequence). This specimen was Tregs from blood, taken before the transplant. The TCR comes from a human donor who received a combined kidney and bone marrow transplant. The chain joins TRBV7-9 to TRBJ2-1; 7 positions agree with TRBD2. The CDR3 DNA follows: TGTGCCAGCAGCTCCCAAGGAGGGCGGGGGTACAATGAGCAGTTCTTC. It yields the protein CASSSQGGRGYNEQFF.